Shown below are 29 T cell receptor beta chains from a single sample sequenced in a study of shared clonotypes between healthy human individuals. Measured with immunoSEQ multiplex PCR; TCRdb has only the in-frame clones, and not every one. The repertoire holds some 650,000 clones, with 95% to 98% as singletons. Sequencing was done on a sample of naive CD4+ T cells sorted from blood. Subset described: CD45RA+ positively selected. The source of these receptors is a woman in her twenties or thirties in good health.

J is TRBJ2-7 and V is TRBV28, with a weak D call TRBD1 (5 bases). This CDR3 is built from 15 residues. In germline, CDR1 is MDHEN, CDR2 SYDVKM. The V end was cut by 4 bases, the J end by 3 bases, with 16 bases between. The CDR3 coding sequence is TGTGCCAGCAGTTCCTCACAGCGACAGCACTACGAGCAGTACTTC. Translating it yields CASSSSQRQHYEQYF.

The count of this clone is one. CDR3 sequence (DNA): TGTGCCAGCAGTTTAGGTCGCAGCTCCTACGAGCAGTACTTC. It yields the protein CASSLGRSSYEQYF. The genes are TRBV6-6 and TRBJ2-7; D is uncertain. From germline, CDR1 is MNHNY and CDR2 SVGAGI (reference sequence). V was clipped by 4 bases and J by 0 bases, with 10 bases between them. This CDR3 region has 14 residues.

The rearrangement uses TRBV27 and TRBJ2-7; maybe TRBD2 (6 bases). Trimming cost V 5 bases and J 7 bases, with 21 bases left between them. The CDR3 has 15 amino acids. Per the germline V gene, CDR1 is MNHEY and CDR2 is SMNVEV (reference sequence). In DNA form, the CDR3 reads TGTGCCAGCAGTGCCCGAGACAGCGGGCCAGGGGAGCAGTACTTC. This encodes CASSARDSGPGEQYF.

The chain recombines TRBV28 with TRBJ1-3, with 7 bases that match TRBD1. V shed 10 bases, J shed 4 bases, and the junction held 13 bases outside the gene matches. Per the germline V gene, CDR1 is MDHEN and CDR2 is SYDVKM. The CDR3 has 15 amino acids. The CDR3 here is CATDPGGGPGNTIYF. The CDR3 DNA sequence: TGTGCCACCGATCCAGGGGGGGGTCCCGGAAACACCATATATTTT.

The chain recombines TRBV27 with TRBJ1-5; 9 positions match TRBD1. Unmatched junction bases numbered 12, after V lost 6 bases and J lost 0 bases. The CDR3 has 18 amino acids. The germline V gene has CDR1 MNHEY and CDR2 SMNVEV (reference sequence). The CDR3 region is CASRPGQGPPYSNQPQHF. The DNA of the CDR3 is TGTGCCAGCAGACCGGGACAGGGACCTCCCTATAGCAATCAGCCCCAGCATTTT.

The chain links TRBV6-1 to TRBJ1-2, with 9 bases fitting TRBD1. This CDR3 region has 12 residues. The V and J ends lost 7 bases and 7 bases, in that order; junction bases with no gene match: 4. Germline loops: CDR1 MNHNS, CDR2 SASEGT. The DNA for the CDR3 is TGTGCCAGCACTCGGGACAGGGTTGGCTACACCTTC. Translating gives CASTRDRVGYTF.

The CDR3, as DNA: TGTGCCAGCAGTTACTCGGGGGGGTCCTATGGCTACACCTTC. Its translation is CASSYSGGSYGYTF. The chain joins TRBV6-5 to TRBJ1-2, with D possibly TRBD1 on 5 matching bases. V lost 0 bases and J 4 bases, leaving 9 bases between the germline ends. Per the germline V gene, CDR1 is MNHEY and CDR2 is SVGAGI. The CDR3 is made up of 14 amino acids.

The V call is TRBV6-4, the J call TRBJ2-1, with unresolved D. V lost 0 bases, J lost 4 bases, and 10 bases lay in between. This CDR3 has 15 amino acids. Germline V gene sequence: CDR1 MRHNA, CDR2 SNTAGT. The CDR3 here is CASSDSRLTYNEQFF. The CDR3, as DNA: TGTGCCAGCAGTGACTCAAGGCTTACTTACAATGAGCAGTTCTTC.

CDR3 residues: CASSLKGSGWDNEQFF. The CDR3, as DNA: TGTGCCAGCAGCTTAAAAGGTAGCGGCTGGGACAATGAGCAGTTCTTC. V usage is TRBV7-3 and J usage is TRBJ2-1, with a weak D call TRBD2 (6 bases). This CDR3 region has 16 residues. Trimming shortened V by 1 base and J by 5 bases, and 15 bases separated the two germline ends. Looked up from germline, CDR1 is SGHTA and CDR2 is FQGTGA.

The gene calls are TRBV7-6 and TRBJ1-3; 9 bases are a match to TRBD1. Germline CDR1 SGHVS, CDR2 FNYEAQ. The CDR3 has 15 amino acids. V was clipped by 5 bases and J by 5 bases; unmatched bases: 7. The chain's CDR3 is CASSPTGGTRNTIYF. CDR3 in DNA: TGTGCCAGCAGCCCGACAGGGGGGACGCGAAACACCATATATTTT.

The CDR3 DNA reads TGTGCCACCTCGAGGGGACGAATGAACACTGAAGCTTTCTTT. Its protein product is CATSRGRMNTEAFF. The J gene is TRBJ1-1, the V gene TRBV19; a possible D gene is TRBD1 (5 bases). Germline values: CDR1 LNHDA, CDR2 SQIVND (reference sequence). The CDR3 has 14 residues. V lost 10 bases, J lost 0 bases, and 15 bases lay in between. Complete variable domain (other parts from reference TRBV19 and TRBJ1-1): DGGITQSPKYLFRKEGQNVTLSCEQNLNHDAMYWYRQDPGQGLRLIYYSQIVNDFQKGDIAEGYSVSREKKESFPLTVTSAQKNPTAFYLCATSRGRMNTEAFFGQGTRLTVV.

This chain connects TRBV4-1 to TRBJ2-2, with TRBD1 identical over 10 bases. J lost 7 bases, V lost 0 bases, and 8 bases had no gene match. The CDR3 has 17 residues. The germline gives CDR1 MGHRA, CDR2 YSYEKL. This chain's CDR3 is CASSQDGAGQGNGELFF. DNA of the CDR3: TGCGCCAGCAGCCAAGATGGGGCGGGACAGGGGAACGGGGAGCTGTTTTTT.

The chain combines TRBV2 with TRBJ1-4, with D tentatively TRBD1 (5 bases). CDR3 size: 14 residues. V was pared by 3 bases and J by 0 bases, with 5 bases between. CDR1 and CDR2 (germline): SNHLY, FYNNEI. The CDR3 spells CASSETATNEKLFF. For the CDR3, the DNA is TGTGCCAGCAGTGAGACAGCAACTAATGAAAAACTGTTTTTT. Full variable domain (remainder filled in from reference TRBV2 and TRBJ1-4): EPEVTQTPSHQVTQMGQEVILRCVPISNHLYFYWYRQILGQKVEFLVSFYNNEISEKSEIFDDQFSVERPDGSNFTLKIRSTKLEDSAMYFCASSETATNEKLFFGSGTQLSVL.

The rearrangement uses TRBV2 and TRBJ2-5; TRBD1 aligns across 8 bases. The CDR3 covers 15 residues. Trimming removed 11 bases from V and 1 base from J; junction bases left unmatched: 12. The germline CDR1 and CDR2 sequences are SNHLY and FYNNEI. The CDR3 protein is CAVARTGKRQETQYF. The CDR3 DNA reads TGTGCCGTAGCGAGGACAGGGAAACGCCAAGAGACCCAGTACTTC.

The CDR3, as DNA: TGTGCCAGCAGCGACCTAGACATTGTTTTTGACACTGAAGCTTTCTTT. It yields the protein CASSDLDIVFDTEAFF. The V and J genes are TRBV7-2 and TRBJ1-1; D not resolved. Trimming removed 5 bases from V and 3 bases from J, with 19 bases in between. CDR3 size: 16 residues. Germline CDR1 reads SGHTA; CDR2 reads FQGNSA. Based on the CDR3 plus reference TRBV7-2 and TRBJ1-1, the full variable domain is GAGVSQSPSNKVTEKGKDVELRCDPISGHTALYWYRQSLGQGLEFLIYFQGNSAPDKSGLPSDRFSAERTGGSVSTLTIQRTQQEDSAVYLCASSDLDIVFDTEAFFGQGTRLTVV.

The chain employs TRBV19 and TRBJ2-7; no clear D gene. Per germline, CDR1 LNHDA and CDR2 SQIVND (reference sequence). With 6 bases removed from V and 1 base from J, the gap between germline ends came to 13 bases. This CDR3 has 14 amino acids. The CDR3 sequence: CASRETVPSYEQYF. For the CDR3, the DNA is TGTGCCAGTAGGGAGACGGTACCTTCCTACGAGCAGTACTTC. Full variable domain (missing parts from reference TRBV19 and TRBJ2-7): DGGITQSPKYLFRKEGQNVTLSCEQNLNHDAMYWYRQDPGQGLRLIYYSQIVNDFQKGDIAEGYSVSREKKESFPLTVTSAQKNPTAFYLCASRETVPSYEQYFGPGTRLTVT.

As concerns this clone: The sample carries other DNA sequences with the same CDR3. The V and J genes are TRBV28 and TRBJ2-2; D uncertain. Germline V gene sequence: CDR1 MDHEN, CDR2 SYDVKM. CDR3 length equals 11 residues. The ends were cut back, 6 bases at V and 5 bases at J, with 4 bases in the middle. The CDR3 DNA reads as TGTGCCAGCAGCTGGACCGGGGAGCTGTTTTTT. Its translation: CASSWTGELFF.

The V call is TRBV5-1, the J call TRBJ2-2, with D perhaps matching TRBD2 (6 bases). This CDR3 region has 14 residues. Germline CDR1 SGHRS, CDR2 YFSETQ. Trimming left V 2 bases short and J 4 bases short, with 9 bases between. This CDR3 is CASSFSGGTGELFF. CDR3 nucleotide sequence: TGCGCCAGCAGCTTTAGCGGAGGCACCGGGGAGCTGTTTTTT.

This clone showed up just once. The genes are TRBV19 and TRBJ1-4; D is undetermined. Trimming shortened V by 3 bases and J by 3 bases, and 8 bases separated the two germline ends. Per the germline V gene, CDR1 is LNHDA and CDR2 is SQIVND (reference sequence). The CDR3 consists of 14 residues. As DNA, the CDR3 is TGTGCCAGTAGTATCGGAGCGGCTAATGAAAAACTGTTTTTT. It specifies CASSIGAANEKLFF.

The chain links TRBV25-1 to TRBJ1-6; no reliable D call. Germline loops: CDR1 MGHDK, CDR2 SYGVNS. This CDR3 spans 16 amino acids. V lost 1 base, J lost 0 bases, and 7 bases lay in between. CDR3 sequence (DNA): TGTGCCAGCAGTGAATTAAGGAGCTCCTATAATTCACCCCTCCACTTT. It specifies CASSELRSSYNSPLHF.

The V gene is TRBV10-1, the J gene TRBJ1-1; TRBD1 matches at 7 bases. J was trimmed by 7 bases and V by 9 bases; bases with no gene match: 17. Per the germline V gene, CDR1 is WNHNN and CDR2 is SYGVQD (reference sequence). The CDR3 spans 15 residues. The CDR3 here is CARLRQGSPGGEAFF. The CDR3 DNA sequence: TGCGCCAGGTTGAGACAGGGTTCCCCTGGGGGTGAAGCTTTCTTT.

The V gene is TRBV5-5, the J gene TRBJ1-1; D call uncertain. Per the germline V gene, CDR1 is SGHKS and CDR2 is YYEKEE (reference sequence). V was cut by 1 base and J by 0 bases, with 7 bases left in between. CDR3 length equals 14 residues. The CDR3: CASSLLQLNTEAFF. As DNA, the CDR3 is TGTGCCAGCAGCTTGTTGCAGCTGAACACTGAAGCTTTCTTT.

The V and J genes are TRBV6-9 and TRBJ1-2; D is possibly TRBD1 (6 bases). V was shortened by 2 bases and J by 3 bases, with 10 bases between the two germline ends. The germline gives CDR1 MNHGY, CDR2 SVAAGI. CDR3 length: 14 amino acids. The CDR3 protein is CASSYNRDDYGYTF. In DNA, the CDR3 is TGTGCCAGCAGTTATAACAGGGACGACTATGGCTACACCTTC.

The chain recombines TRBV7-2 with TRBJ2-1, with 8 bases lining up with TRBD1. After removal of 3 bases from V and 6 bases from J, the junction contained 7 bases not matched to a gene. The CDR3 is 15 amino acids. CDR1 is SGHTA and CDR2 is FQGNSA in the germline V gene. CDR3 DNA: TGTGCCAGCAGCTTCGACAGGGGTTTCAGCAATGAGCAGTTCTTC. This gives the protein CASSFDRGFSNEQFF. Full variable domain (remainder filled in from reference TRBV7-2 and TRBJ2-1): GAGVSQSPSNKVTEKGKDVELRCDPISGHTALYWYRQSLGQGLEFLIYFQGNSAPDKSGLPSDRFSAERTGGSVSTLTIQRTQQEDSAVYLCASSFDRGFSNEQFFGPGTRLTVL.

The V and J genes are TRBV30 and TRBJ1-5; the D gene is possibly TRBD1 (5 bases). Germline CDR1 and CDR2: GTSNPN and SVGIG (reference sequence). The CDR3 sequence is 14 residues long. V was pared by 1 base and J by 11 bases, with 18 bases between. CDR3 nucleotides: TGTGCCTGGAGTGGAAGGTCGGGGGGAAGGGCCCAGCATTTT. It encodes CAWSGRSGGRAQHF.

The chain links TRBV28 to TRBJ2-7, with 12 bases that match TRBD1. The CDR3 consists of 15 residues. Trimming cost V 6 bases and J 4 bases; bases outside gene matches: 7. CDR1 is MDHEN, CDR2 SYDVKM, per germline. CDR3 DNA: TGTGCCAGCAGGGGGGGGACAGGGGGCACATACGAGCAGTACTTC. Translation: CASRGGTGGTYEQYF.

This chain links TRBV20-1 with TRBJ2-7; D is ambiguous. CDR1 is DFQATT and CDR2 is SNEGSKA in the germline V gene (reference sequence). Trimming removed 6 bases at V and 2 bases at J, with 5 bases between. This CDR3 contains 10 residues. Written as DNA, the CDR3 is TGCAGTGCCGATGCCTACGAGCAGTACTTC. This translates into CSADAYEQYF.

This chain connects TRBV5-1 to TRBJ2-7, with TRBD2 matching over 12 bases. Germline V CDR1 and CDR2: SGHRS, YFSETQ. The V segment lost 2 bases and the J segment 1 base; nucleotides outside the gene matches: 4. This CDR3 has 16 amino acids. The CDR3 protein is CASSFSLAGGSYEQYF. In nucleotides, the CDR3 is TGCGCCAGCAGCTTCTCACTAGCGGGAGGATCCTACGAGCAGTACTTC. The variable domain in full, completed from reference TRBV5-1 and TRBJ2-7, reads KAGVTQTPRYLIKTRGQQVTLSCSPISGHRSVSWYQQTPGQGLQFLFEYFSETQRNKGNFPGRFSGRQFSNSRSEMNVSTLELGDSALYLCASSFSLAGGSYEQYFGPGTRLTVT.

The chain recombines TRBV7-9 with TRBJ2-7; D might be TRBD1 or TRBD2, each matching 5 bases. V lost 1 base, J lost 2 bases, and 12 bases lay in between. The CDR3 totals 15 residues. The germline gives CDR1 SEHNR, CDR2 FQNEAQ (reference sequence). As DNA, the CDR3 is TGTGCCAGCAGCTTAGTAAGGACGGGACCCTACGAGCAGTACTTC. This gives the protein CASSLVRTGPYEQYF. Together with reference TRBV7-9 and TRBJ2-7, the CDR3 gives the full variable domain: DTGVSQNPRHKITKRGQNVTFRCDPISEHNRLYWYRQTLGQGPEFLTYFQNEAQLEKSRLLSDRFSAERPKGSFSTLEIQRTEQGDSAMYLCASSLVRTGPYEQYFGPGTRLTVT.